The 20 T cell receptor beta chains presented below share a single source sample, sequenced in a study of T cell responses to AZD1222 COVID-19 vaccine. Repertoires were generated with immunoSEQ multiplex PCR, while TCRdb's copy carries only in-frame clones and drops some. The sample records more than 90,000 clones, 88% being singletons. Sequenced material: peripheral blood, taken 28 days after the second AZD1222 dose. These receptors originate from an adult who received the AZD1222 COVID-19 vaccine.

This chain joins TRBV7-6 and TRBJ1-2; D is perhaps TRBD1 (6 bases). The germline gives CDR1 SGHVS, CDR2 FNYEAQ. V was shortened by 1 base and J by 3 bases, with 6 bases between the two germline ends. This CDR3 is 13 amino acids long. The CDR3 region is CASSLGQDYGYTF. The CDR3 nucleotides are TGTGCCAGCAGCTTAGGACAGGACTATGGCTACACCTTC.

J is TRBJ2-7 and V is TRBV7-2; the match to TRBD2 covers 9 bases. The CDR3 extends over 15 amino acids. V was pared by 0 bases and J by 2 bases, with 2 bases of the junction left unmatched. Per germline, CDR1 SGHTA and CDR2 FQGNSA. The chain's CDR3 is CASSLAGGGAYEQYF. CDR3 in DNA: TGTGCCAGCAGCTTAGCGGGCGGGGGGGCCTACGAGCAGTACTTC.

The chain carries TRBV19 and TRBJ1-5, with 9 bases identical to TRBD1. This CDR3 contains 17 residues. In germline, CDR1 is LNHDA, CDR2 SQIVND (reference sequence). Trimming took 2 bases from V and 6 from J; bases not matched to a gene: 11. The CDR3 nucleotides read TGTGCCAGTAGTATAATCCCTCAGACAGGGGGACGTCAGCCCCAGCATTTT. Amino acids: CASSIIPQTGGRQPQHF.

This chain uses TRBV11-2 with TRBJ1-4; D remains ambiguous. The ends were cut back, 5 bases at V and 8 bases at J, with 9 bases in the middle. This CDR3 comprises 12 residues. Germline lookup yields CDR1 SGHAT and CDR2 FQNNGV. This CDR3 is CASSRENEKLFF. The DNA of the CDR3 is TGTGCCAGCAGCCGGGAGAACGAAAAACTGTTTTTT.

The chain recombines TRBV15 with TRBJ1-6; 7 bases fit TRBD1. With V trimmed by 7 bases and J by 10 bases, 10 bases remained unmatched. Per germline, CDR1 LNHNV and CDR2 YYDKDF (reference sequence). The CDR3 is made up of 14 amino acids. The CDR3 reads CATKPTGLKSPLHF. The CDR3 nucleotides are TGTGCCACCAAACCGACAGGGTTGAAATCACCCCTCCACTTT.

V and J are TRBV7-9 and TRBJ1-2, with D unclear. From germline, CDR1 is SEHNR and CDR2 FQNEAQ (reference sequence). The V and J ends lost 7 bases and 8 bases respectively, with 8 bases between them. This CDR3 contains 10 residues. The CDR3 DNA is TGTGCCAGCACGCCAACAGGCTACACCTTC. Its translation is CASTPTGYTF.

J is TRBJ2-7 and V is TRBV9; 9 bases line up with TRBD2. Germline CDR1 and CDR2: SGDLS and YYNGEE. The CDR3 runs to 15 residues. Losses at the gene ends were 1 base for V and 6 bases for J; bases not matched to a gene: 8. The DNA of the CDR3 is TGTGCCAGCAGCGTACAACCGGGACTAGCTTCCGAGCAGTACTTC. This gives the protein CASSVQPGLASEQYF.

The rearrangement links TRBV27 to TRBJ2-2, with 12 bases aligning to TRBD1. With V trimmed by 4 bases and J by 4 bases, 13 bases remained unmatched. There are 19 residues in the CDR3. Germline V lookup: CDR1 MNHEY, CDR2 SMNVEV (reference sequence). CDR3 in amino acids: CASSYLGTGGVGFTGELFF. The CDR3 nucleotides are TGTGCCAGCAGTTACCTCGGGACAGGGGGCGTGGGTTTCACCGGGGAGCTGTTTTTT.

The chain combines TRBV6-2 or TRBV6-3 with TRBJ1-5; D unclear. Per germline, CDR1 MNHEY and CDR2 SVGEGT. Trimming left V 4 bases short and J 0 bases short, with 13 bases between. CDR3 size: 16 residues. The CDR3 region has the DNA TGTGCCAGCAGTTTTATAGGCGGCCCTAGCAATCAGCCCCAGCATTTT. Its protein product is CASSFIGGPSNQPQHF.

The chain recombines TRBV7-2 with TRBJ2-7, with TRBD2 identical over 7 bases. The germline V gene has CDR1 SGHTA and CDR2 FQGNSA. CDR3 size: 17 residues. Germline trimming cut 0 bases from V and 4 bases from J; bases unmatched to any gene: 12. CDR3 amino acids: CASSLAGGTTVSYEQYF. CDR3 bases: TGTGCCAGCAGCTTAGCGGGTGGGACTACGGTTTCGTACGAGCAGTACTTC.

The CDR3 reads CASSLTDSSTDTQYF. CDR3 sequence (DNA): TGTGCCAGCAGCTTAACGGACAGTAGCACAGATACGCAGTATTTT. The chain combines TRBV7-8 with TRBJ2-3; TRBD1 is a possible D gene (6 bases). V was pared by 2 bases and J by 0 bases, with 9 bases between. The CDR3 runs 15 residues. Germline V gene sequence: CDR1 SGHVS, CDR2 FQNEAQ.

This clone was seen a few times. For the CDR3, the DNA is TGTGCCAGCAGCTTGGAAGAGCGGGGGGCTTTCTTT. Translating it yields CASSLEERGAFF. The V gene is TRBV5-6, the J gene TRBJ1-1, with D tentatively TRBD1 (5 bases). The CDR3 is made up of 12 amino acids. Trimming shortened V by 0 bases and J by 11 bases, and 11 bases separated the two germline ends. CDR1 is SGHDT and CDR2 is YYEEEE in the germline V gene.

The V gene is TRBV7-9, the J gene TRBJ2-7, with a tentative D call TRBD2 (7 bases). The V end was cut by 5 bases, the J end by 3 bases, with 20 bases between. CDR1 and CDR2 (germline): SEHNR, FQNEAQ (reference sequence). The CDR3 spans 16 residues. CDR3 protein: CASSRGAHSKYYEQYF. The CDR3 region has the DNA TGTGCCAGCAGCCGGGGGGCCCATAGTAAATACTACGAGCAGTACTTC.

This clone was observed a single time. This chain links TRBV29-1 with TRBJ1-1; D uncertain. The CDR3 has 10 amino acids. Per germline, CDR1 SQVTM and CDR2 ANQGSEA. V lost 6 bases and J lost 5, with 7 bases in between. The CDR3 here is CSVRWTEAFF. As DNA, the CDR3 is TGCAGCGTCAGGTGGACTGAAGCTTTCTTT.

The V gene is TRBV9, the J gene TRBJ2-5; TRBD2 matches 7 bases. This CDR3 has 16 amino acids. After removal of 0 bases from V and 5 bases from J, the junction contained 10 bases not matched to a gene. Germline V gives CDR1 SGDLS, CDR2 YYNGEE. CDR3 sequence: CASSVDVGGQTETQYF. The CDR3 DNA follows: TGTGCCAGCAGCGTAGATGTGGGAGGGCAAACGGAGACCCAGTACTTC.

This clone was seen more than once but under ten times. The CDR3 loop reads CATSLVGPGANHGNLYNEQFF. The CDR3, as DNA: TGTGCCACCAGTCTCGTGGGCCCGGGCGCAAACCATGGTAATTTATACAATGAGCAGTTCTTC. V usage is TRBV24-1 and J usage is TRBJ2-1; the D is unclear. Trimming stripped 6 bases from V and 4 bases from J, with 33 bases between. The germline V gene has CDR1 KGHDR and CDR2 SFDVKD. This CDR3 region has 21 residues.

V usage is TRBV9 and J usage is TRBJ1-6, with D tentatively TRBD1 (6 bases). Between the trimmed V and J ends, which lost 0 bases and 5 bases, there was a span of 18 bases. Germline assignment: CDR1 SGDLS and CDR2 YYNGEE. CDR3 length: 18 residues. CDR3 coding DNA: TGTGCCAGCAGCGTAGGCCATCACAGGGTATCGAATAATTCACCCCTCCACTTT. Its translation is CASSVGHHRVSNNSPLHF.

This clone was observed a few times. The chain combines TRBV4-3 with TRBJ2-7, with 12 bases fitting TRBD1. Germline values: CDR1 LGHNA, CDR2 YSLEER. The V and J ends lost 3 bases and 2 bases, in that order; junction bases with no gene match: 2. The CDR3 spans 15 residues. The CDR3 loop is CASSQRDRGPYEQYF. As DNA, the CDR3 is TGCGCCAGCAGCCAGAGGGACAGGGGGCCCTACGAGCAGTACTTC.

The CDR3 DNA follows: TGCGCCAGCAGCCAAGAAGACTCAATTGGAACTGAAGCTTTCTTT. It translates to CASSQEDSIGTEAFF. V gene TRBV4-1 combines with J gene TRBJ1-1; D ambiguous. Germline values: CDR1 MGHRA, CDR2 YSYEKL. V lost 0 bases and J 5 bases, leaving 13 bases between the germline ends. The CDR3 runs to 15 residues.

This clone was detected only once. The chain combines TRBV27 with TRBJ2-6, with TRBD1 matching 9 bases. Germline V gene data show CDR1 as MNHEY and CDR2 as SMNVEV (reference sequence). CDR3 length equals 17 residues. V dropped 8 bases and J dropped 0; count of bases not matched to a gene: 8. The CDR3 region has the DNA TGTGCCAGCCCCTGCGGGACAGGGTGCTCTGGGGCCAACGTCCTGACTTTC. It translates to CASPCGTGCSGANVLTF.